This TCR beta chain was documented in a study of T cells and copy number aberrations in small-cell lung cancer. Study-level findings and limits: Findings need validation given the study's small sample size.

Repertoires were generated with immunoSEQ multiplex PCR, while TCRdb's copy carries only in-frame clones and drops some. There are about 7,500 clones in the sample; 65% to 90% occur only once, and over 4.5% lies in the top ten. No donor received chemotherapy or radiotherapy before surgery, nor immunotherapy before or after it. Collected at least 2 cm from the tumor margin, the adjacent lung showed no malignant cells. Remarks on this clone: Antigen specificity is unknown.

Germline V gene sequence: CDR1 MGHRA, CDR2 YSYEKL. V was cut by 0 bases and J by 8 bases, with 17 bases left in between. This CDR3 contains 16 residues. The rearrangement uses TRBV4-1 and TRBJ2-1; D gene unclear. Sequencing input: normal tissue next to the tumor. The clonotype comes from a woman between 50 and 59 years old with small cell lung cancer. The CDR3 DNA follows: TGCGCCAGCAGCCAAGATTCCGGGTTGTTCGGGTATGAGCAGTTCTTC. Translating it yields CASSQDSGLFGYEQFF.